The clone carrying this T cell receptor (beta chain) has only one observation. The data are from a study of blood T cell repertoires in COVID-19. Data came from immunoSEQ multiplex PCR; TCRdb stores just in-frame clones and leaves some out. In the table there are some 50,000 clones, 82% of which are singletons. From germline, CDR1 is KGHSH and CDR2 LQKENI. The CDR3 totals 14 residues. Trimming took off 1 base at V and 1 base at J, with 7 bases between the two ends. This sequence was found in a woman aged 80 or over with acute or convalescent COVID-19. The chain has TRBV18 and TRBJ1-1, with D possibly being TRBD1 (5 bases). Sample: peripheral blood. The CDR3 protein is CASSPLGRNTEAFF. DNA of the CDR3: TGTGCCAGCTCACCACTGGGGCGGAACACTGAAGCTTTCTTT.